This TCR beta chain was captured in a study of shared clonotypes between healthy human individuals. About the research overall: Each donor's CD4 naive and CD4 memory cells filled three plates apiece, CD8 naive two, and CD8 memory one.

General study findings and limits: Represented diversity (both genetic and exposure-history) was limited by the small number of donors. Exclusively blood specimens were collected; tissue repertoires likely differ.

Terminally differentiated effector memory CD45RA+ cells were left out of the naive CD8 fraction, which was CD45RO-negative and positively selected for CCR7. Assay: immunoSEQ multiplex PCR; the TCRdb copy retains only in-frame clones and omits some. Found here are approximately 810,000 clones, 80% to 95% of them singletons; the top ten hold under 30%. With 4 bases clipped from V and 6 bases from J, the junction kept 4 bases outside the gene matches. The CDR3 length is 13 residues. The germline CDR1 and CDR2 sequences are ENHRY and SYGVKD. With regard to this clone: Its antigen remains unidentified.

This clonotype was obtained from a man younger than 40 in good health. The sequenced sample consisted of naive CD8+ T cells sorted from blood. The rearrangement links TRBV10-3 to TRBJ2-7; 9 bases line up with TRBD2. The CDR3 spells CAISGGLAGEQYF. CDR3 DNA sequence: TGTGCCATCAGTGGGGGACTAGCAGGCGAGCAGTACTTC.